Listed here is a single T cell receptor beta chain. The data originate from a study of technical replicates of blood from a few donors. Assay: immunoSEQ multiplex PCR; the TCRdb copy retains only in-frame clones and omits some. The sample yields under 85,000 clones, 94% seen once. In germline, CDR1 is MNHEY, CDR2 SMNVEV (reference sequence). The CDR3 is made up of 12 amino acids. The V end lost 4 bases, the J end lost 6 bases, and 6 bases lay between the germline ends. This sequence originates from a human donor in good health. The V call is TRBV27, the J call TRBJ2-2; D is uncertain. Sequenced: T cells isolated from PBMCs. DNA of the CDR3: TGTGCCAGCAGTTCCCTCTCCGGGGAGCTGTTTTTT. Protein sequence: CASSSLSGELFF.